The sequence of this T cell receptor (beta chain) was determined in a study of shared T cell receptors in the human thymus. Here immunoSEQ multiplex PCR was the method, and the copy in TCRdb shows in-frame clones only, minus some. This table holds hundreds of thousands of clones, around 85% found once. These records were also assigned to another study, of human thymus T cells. As that report states: Among the donors, all were healthy Finnish infants having corrective surgery for congenital heart defects. Thymus tissue was removed during corrective cardiac surgery. Thymic as well as blood repertoires seemed to favor certain V and J genes unevenly. Highly overlapping thymic repertoires in unrelated individuals were reported by related research.

Input material: thymocytes. The receptor's source is a girl under three years old with a congenital heart defect.

The CDR3 sequence: CASTELRWGETEAFF. In nucleotides, the CDR3 is TGTGCCAGCACCGAACTCAGGTGGGGGGAAACTGAAGCTTTCTTT. This chain connects TRBV6-6 to TRBJ1-1; possible D gene TRBD1, 5 bases. CDR1 is MNHNY and CDR2 is SVGAGI in the germline V gene (reference sequence). V dropped 7 bases and J dropped 5 bases, with 20 bases sitting between them. The length of the CDR3 is 15 residues.